What follows are 32 T cell receptor beta chains derived from one specimen sequenced in a study of T cell responses to AZD1222 COVID-19 vaccine. Profiling relied on immunoSEQ multiplex PCR, and the TCRdb table lists in-frame clones only, not all of them. The repertoire holds some 86,000 clones, with more than 75% as singletons. The sequences come from peripheral blood, collected on day 0 of AZD1222 vaccination. The receptors here all came from an adult in good health.

This clone was counted between two and nine times. The genes are TRBV30 and TRBJ1-6; no reliable D call. Per germline, CDR1 GTSNPN and CDR2 SVGIG (reference sequence). V gave up 1 base and J gave up 10 bases, with 8 bases separating them. The CDR3 is made up of 12 amino acids. CDR3 residues: CAWSALVSPLHF. CDR3 nucleotide sequence: TGTGCCTGGAGTGCCCTGGTCTCACCCCTCCACTTT.

The chain uses TRBV19 and TRBJ1-3; a weak D match, TRBD1 (6 bases). The V gene lost 4 bases and the J gene lost 2 bases, with 15 bases spanning the gap. Germline V gives CDR1 LNHDA, CDR2 SQIVND (reference sequence). The CDR3 loop spans 16 amino acids. In DNA form, the CDR3 reads TGTGCCAGTAGTAGGGGGACAAGAAGAACTGGAAACACCATATATTTT. Its protein is CASSRGTRRTGNTIYF.

The rearrangement joins TRBV5-1 to TRBJ1-1; maybe TRBD1 (6 bases). Trimming stripped 5 bases from V and 2 bases from J, with 16 bases between. Germline V gene lookup returns CDR1 SGHRS and CDR2 YFSETQ. The CDR3 runs to 15 residues. The CDR3 loop reads CASRQQGELNTEAFF. The CDR3 DNA reads TGCGCCAGCAGGCAACAGGGAGAATTAAACACTGAAGCTTTCTTT.

V gene TRBV9 combines with J gene TRBJ1-6; tentative D call: TRBD1 (5 bases). The CDR3 has 15 amino acids. V was clipped by 0 bases and J by 6 bases, with 10 bases between them. Per germline, CDR1 SGDLS and CDR2 YYNGEE. CDR3 region: CASSVGGTRNSPLHF. CDR3 DNA sequence: TGTGCCAGCAGCGTAGGGGGCACCCGTAATTCACCCCTCCACTTT.

Of note for this clone: At the DNA level, this CDR3 is encoded by other sequences in the same sample as well. This chain joins TRBV18 and TRBJ1-5; D unresolved. CDR1 is KGHSH, CDR2 LQKENI, per germline. This CDR3 spans 13 amino acids. Trimming took 2 bases from V and 1 from J, leaving 3 bases between them. The DNA of the CDR3 is TGTGCCAGCTCACCAGGGAGCAATCAGCCCCAGCATTTT. Its translation: CASSPGSNQPQHF.

The chain couples TRBV30 to TRBJ1-2, with 12 nucleotides matching TRBD1. The CDR3 covers 17 residues. Germline V CDR1 and CDR2: GTSNPN, SVGIG (reference sequence). With V trimmed by 0 bases and J by 4 bases, 9 bases remained unmatched. The CDR3: CAWSVWGQGAGGYGYTF. As DNA, the CDR3 is TGTGCCTGGAGTGTATGGGGACAGGGGGCGGGGGGCTATGGCTACACCTTC. The whole variable domain, remainder taken from reference TRBV30 and TRBJ1-2, is SQTIHQWPATLVQPVGSPLSLECTVEGTSNPNLYWYRQAAGRGLQLLFYSVGIGQISSEVPQNLSASRPQDRQFILSSKKLLLSDSGFYLCAWSVWGQGAGGYGYTFGSGTRLTVV.

This clone was picked up one time. The chain joins TRBV7-9 to TRBJ1-2; the D gene is possibly TRBD1 (6 bases). V lost 1 base, J lost 4 bases, and 16 bases lay in between. CDR1 and CDR2 from the germline V gene are SEHNR and FQNEAQ (reference sequence). CDR3 size: 16 residues. The CDR3 is CASSLDFQGPPYGYTF. The CDR3, as DNA: TGTGCCAGCAGCTTAGATTTTCAGGGGCCCCCCTATGGCTACACCTTC.

The gene calls are TRBV2 and TRBJ1-2; 8 nucleotides line up with TRBD1. The CDR3 loop spans 16 amino acids. Germline lookup yields CDR1 SNHLY and CDR2 FYNNEI. V lost 1 base, J lost 6 bases, and 10 bases stayed unmatched. CDR3 coding DNA: TGTGCCAGCAGTGAAGGTGGAGGCAGGGGGCAGGATGGCTACACCTTC. Protein product: CASSEGGGRGQDGYTF.

This clone was picked up a small number of times. The chain is built from TRBV6-1 and TRBJ1-4; D perhaps matches TRBD1 (6 bases). V lost 5 bases and J 0 bases, leaving 13 bases between the germline ends. Germline V gene lookup returns CDR1 MNHNS and CDR2 SASEGT. The CDR3 is 16 residues long. The chain's CDR3 is CASSQGGVTTNEKLFF. The CDR3 DNA follows: TGTGCCAGCAGTCAAGGGGGAGTAACAACTAATGAAAAACTGTTTTTT.

The chain is built from TRBV6-5 and TRBJ1-2, with D hard to call. V shed 0 bases and J shed 8 bases, with 13 bases lying between them. CDR1 MNHEY and CDR2 SVGAGI come from the germline V gene. There are 14 residues in the CDR3. CDR3 amino acids: CASSYSAGIGGYTF. The CDR3 coding sequence is TGTGCCAGCAGTTACTCGGCAGGAATTGGAGGCTACACCTTC.

The chain couples TRBV5-1 to TRBJ1-1, with D possibly TRBD1 on 5 matching bases. Trimming cost V 0 bases and J 8 bases, with 14 bases left between them. Germline V lookup: CDR1 SGHRS, CDR2 YFSETQ. This CDR3 contains 14 residues. The CDR3 DNA follows: TGCGCCAGCAGCTTGGTTCGCGGGGCAGCCGAAGCTTTCTTT. Translation gives CASSLVRGAAEAFF.

The chain employs TRBV2 and TRBJ1-2, with D uncertain. Germline values: CDR1 SNHLY, CDR2 FYNNEI. The V and J ends lost 5 bases and 6 bases respectively, with 19 bases between them. There are 15 residues in the CDR3. CDR3: CASSTGPTSLHGYTF. In DNA form, the CDR3 reads TGTGCCAGCAGTACCGGTCCTACTTCCCTTCATGGCTACACCTTC.

The chain couples TRBV19 to TRBJ2-3, with D possibly matching TRBD2 (6 bases). V lost 3 bases and J 0 bases, leaving 19 bases between the germline ends. This CDR3 has 18 amino acids. Germline CDR1 LNHDA, CDR2 SQIVND (reference sequence). This CDR3 is CASSIQFLAGPSTDTQYF. CDR3 nucleotide sequence: TGTGCCAGTAGTATCCAGTTTTTGGCGGGGCCTAGCACAGATACGCAGTATTTT.

V usage is TRBV19 and J usage is TRBJ1-1; a weak D match, TRBD1 (6 bases). V lost 5 bases and J lost 4, with 14 bases in between. Germline CDR1 reads LNHDA; CDR2 reads SQIVND (reference sequence). The CDR3 length is 14 residues. The DNA for the CDR3 is TGTGCCAGTAGTGCAACAGGGCAGAGCACTGAAGCTTTCTTT. This encodes CASSATGQSTEAFF.

This clone was picked up a small number of times. The V gene is TRBV2, the J gene TRBJ2-3; the D gene could be TRBD1 or TRBD2 (5 bases each). The CDR3 totals 14 residues. The germline gives CDR1 SNHLY, CDR2 FYNNEI. Trimming removed 7 bases from V and 2 bases from J, with 13 bases in between. As DNA, the CDR3 is TGTGCCAGCAACACGGGGCGACCCACAGATACGCAGTATTTT. Its translation is CASNTGRPTDTQYF.

This rearrangement joins TRBV2 to TRBJ2-2, with 8 positions matching TRBD1. CDR3 length: 15 residues. From germline, CDR1 is SNHLY and CDR2 FYNNEI. V was clipped by 10 bases and J by 0 bases; unmatched bases: 7. The CDR3, as DNA: TGTGCCACCAAACAGGGGGTATCGAACACCGGGGAGCTGTTTTTT. This encodes CATKQGVSNTGELFF.

CDR3 in DNA: TGTGCCAGCAGCTTAGGCGTTGGGGGGCCGTCAGATACGCAGTATTTT. This encodes CASSLGVGGPSDTQYF. The chain links TRBV11-2 to TRBJ2-3, with D perhaps assigned TRBD1 or TRBD2 (6 bases each). Germline assignment: CDR1 SGHAT and CDR2 FQNNGV. The CDR3 loop spans 16 amino acids. The V gene lost 1 base and the J gene lost 4 bases, with 15 bases spanning the gap. Using reference TRBV11-2 and TRBJ2-3 for the parts outside the CDR3, the full variable domain is EAGVAQSPRYKIIEKRQSVAFWCNPISGHATLYWYQQILGQGPKLLIQFQNNGVVDDSQLPKDRFSAERLKGVDSTLKIQPAKLEDSAVYLCASSLGVGGPSDTQYFGPGTRLTVL.

V usage is TRBV11-2 and J usage is TRBJ1-3; D is possibly TRBD1 (6 bases). This CDR3 contains 17 residues. With 3 bases removed from V and 0 bases from J, the gap between germline ends came to 15 bases. Germline CDR1 SGHAT, CDR2 FQNNGV. Here the CDR3 reads CASSFPGTPSSGNTIYF. The DNA of the CDR3 is TGTGCCAGCAGCTTCCCCGGGACACCCAGCTCTGGAAACACCATATATTTT. Filled out from reference TRBV11-2 and TRBJ1-3, the complete variable domain reads EAGVAQSPRYKIIEKRQSVAFWCNPISGHATLYWYQQILGQGPKLLIQFQNNGVVDDSQLPKDRFSAERLKGVDSTLKIQPAKLEDSAVYLCASSFPGTPSSGNTIYFGEGSWLTVV.

The CDR3 protein is CASSATFGSDISYNEQFF. In nucleotides, the CDR3 is TGTGCCAGCAGCGCCACTTTTGGGTCCGATATCTCCTACAATGAGCAGTTCTTC. The V and J genes are TRBV9 and TRBJ2-1, with no clear D. V was trimmed by 3 bases and J by 0 bases, leaving 19 bases between them. Germline CDR1 is SGDLS and CDR2 is YYNGEE. The CDR3 is 18 amino acids. Variable domain in full (rest from reference TRBV9 and TRBJ2-1): DSGVTQTPKHLITATGQRVTLRCSPRSGDLSVYWYQQSLDQGLQFLIQYYNGEERAKGNILERFSAQQFPDLHSELNLSSLELGDSALYFCASSATFGSDISYNEQFFGPGTRLTVL.

The rearrangement joins TRBV27 to TRBJ1-6; D gene ambiguous. Germline V lookup: CDR1 MNHEY, CDR2 SMNVEV (reference sequence). This CDR3 is built from 13 residues. The V gene lost 6 bases and the J gene lost 7 bases, with 10 bases spanning the gap. This chain's CDR3 is CASRRAGNSPLHF. The CDR3 DNA follows: TGTGCCAGCAGACGTGCGGGGAATTCACCCCTCCACTTT.

The chain has TRBV27 and TRBJ1-1, with 7 bases fitting TRBD1. Per germline, CDR1 MNHEY and CDR2 SMNVEV (reference sequence). The CDR3 consists of 14 residues. V was pared by 2 bases and J by 0 bases, with 0 bases of the junction left unmatched. CDR3 sequence (DNA): TGTGCCAGCAGTTTAGACAGGGTGAACACTGAAGCTTTCTTT. Amino acid sequence: CASSLDRVNTEAFF.

This sequence joins TRBV19 and TRBJ1-1; D is ambiguous. Trimming removed 1 base from V and 0 bases from J, with 9 bases in between. CDR3 length: 15 amino acids. Germline-derived CDR1 and CDR2 are LNHDA and SQIVND (reference sequence). The CDR3 loop reads CASSIGAGLNTEAFF. The CDR3 DNA sequence: TGTGCCAGTAGTATAGGGGCAGGCTTGAACACTGAAGCTTTCTTT. The entire variable domain, with the rest obtained from reference TRBV19 and TRBJ1-1, is as follows: DGGITQSPKYLFRKEGQNVTLSCEQNLNHDAMYWYRQDPGQGLRLIYYSQIVNDFQKGDIAEGYSVSREKKESFPLTVTSAQKNPTAFYLCASSIGAGLNTEAFFGQGTRLTVV.

This chain joins TRBV6-5 and TRBJ2-7; D might be TRBD1 (5 bases). CDR3 length equals 12 residues. The V end was cut by 6 bases, the J end by 4 bases, with 10 bases between. CDR1 and CDR2 from the germline V gene are MNHEY and SVGAGI. The CDR3 sequence is CASRSRDYEQYF. The CDR3 bases are TGTGCCAGCAGGTCCAGGGATTACGAGCAGTACTTC.

CDR3 residues: CASSVDRGNTIYF. The CDR3 nucleotides are TGTGCCAGCTCAGTCGACAGGGGAAACACCATATATTTT. V is TRBV18 and J is TRBJ1-3; TRBD1 is a possible D gene (6 bases). The CDR3 totals 13 residues. The germline gives CDR1 KGHSH, CDR2 LQKENI. V was pared by 5 bases and J by 4 bases, with 9 bases between.

The CDR3 here is CASSQSGGGEQYF. As DNA, the CDR3 is TGTGCCAGCAGCCAAAGCGGGGGGGGCGAGCAGTACTTC. The chain joins TRBV3-1 (or the pseudogene TRBV3-2) to TRBJ2-7; TRBD2 matches 10 bases. Germline V gene lookup returns CDR1 LGHDT and CDR2 YNNKEL (reference sequence). V dropped 2 bases and J dropped 6; count of bases not matched to a gene: 1. This CDR3 contains 13 residues.

J is TRBJ1-2 and V is TRBV25-1, with 8 bases that match TRBD1. With 3 bases clipped from V and 0 bases from J, the junction kept 0 bases outside the gene matches. The CDR3 contains 14 residues. Germline V lookup: CDR1 MGHDK, CDR2 SYGVNS. The CDR3 region has the DNA TGTGCCAGCAGTGAGGACAGGGCTAACTATGGCTACACCTTC. Translation: CASSEDRANYGYTF.

This chain connects TRBV6-5 to TRBJ2-2; 10 positions match TRBD1. The CDR3 covers 15 residues. From germline, CDR1 is MNHEY and CDR2 SVGAGI. Trimming at V came to 2 bases and at J to 4 bases, leaving 1 base not matched to a gene. The chain's CDR3 is CASSYGTGVTGELFF. CDR3 nucleotide sequence: TGTGCCAGCAGTTACGGGACAGGGGTCACCGGGGAGCTGTTTTTT.

This chain joins TRBV27 and TRBJ2-3; D is ambiguous. Germline lookup yields CDR1 MNHEY and CDR2 SMNVEV (reference sequence). CDR3 size: 13 residues. V lost 4 bases and J lost 14, with 19 bases in between. In DNA, the CDR3 is TGTGCCAGCAGTTGGGCTGGCGACCGTTATCTGTATTTT. The encoded protein is CASSWAGDRYLYF.

V is TRBV13 and J is TRBJ1-2; tentative D call: TRBD1 (5 bases). Trimming removed 1 base from V and 8 bases from J, with 20 bases in between. The CDR3 loop spans 16 amino acids. CDR1 and CDR2 (germline): PRHDT, FYEKMQ (reference sequence). CDR3: CASSLASGPRGGGYTF. The CDR3, as DNA: TGTGCCAGCAGCTTAGCCTCGGGGCCACGGGGAGGAGGCTACACCTTC. The full variable domain, with the rest looked up from reference TRBV13 and TRBJ1-2, is AAGVIQSPRHLIKEKRETATLKCYPIPRHDTVYWYQQGPGQDPQFLISFYEKMQSDKGSIPDRFSAQQFSDYHSELNMSSLELGDSALYFCASSLASGPRGGGYTFGSGTRLTVV.

The V and J genes are TRBV21-1 and TRBJ1-3. TRBV21-1 is a pseudogene locus. This CDR3 has 9 residues. In nucleotides, the CDR3 is TGTGCCAGCAGCAAAATCCCCCCGTTT. This encodes CASSKIPPF.

This clone was seen a handful of times. This sequence joins TRBV5-1 and TRBJ1-6; D unclear. Germline V gene lookup returns CDR1 SGHRS and CDR2 YFSETQ. The CDR3 has 16 residues. Trimming removed 4 bases from V and 1 base from J, with 12 bases in between. The CDR3 sequence: CASSPTLGSYNSPLHF. The DNA for the CDR3 is TGCGCCAGCAGCCCCACCCTGGGTTCCTATAATTCACCCCTCCACTTT.

The chain links TRBV25-1 to TRBJ1-1; TRBD1 might be the D (6 bases). Germline CDR1 is MGHDK and CDR2 is SYGVNS. This CDR3 comprises 15 residues. The ends were cut back, 3 bases at V and 4 bases at J, with 15 bases in the middle. CDR3 bases: TGTGCCAGCAGTGACGTCGGAGGGACATTCACTGAAGCTTTCTTT. It codes for CASSDVGGTFTEAFF.